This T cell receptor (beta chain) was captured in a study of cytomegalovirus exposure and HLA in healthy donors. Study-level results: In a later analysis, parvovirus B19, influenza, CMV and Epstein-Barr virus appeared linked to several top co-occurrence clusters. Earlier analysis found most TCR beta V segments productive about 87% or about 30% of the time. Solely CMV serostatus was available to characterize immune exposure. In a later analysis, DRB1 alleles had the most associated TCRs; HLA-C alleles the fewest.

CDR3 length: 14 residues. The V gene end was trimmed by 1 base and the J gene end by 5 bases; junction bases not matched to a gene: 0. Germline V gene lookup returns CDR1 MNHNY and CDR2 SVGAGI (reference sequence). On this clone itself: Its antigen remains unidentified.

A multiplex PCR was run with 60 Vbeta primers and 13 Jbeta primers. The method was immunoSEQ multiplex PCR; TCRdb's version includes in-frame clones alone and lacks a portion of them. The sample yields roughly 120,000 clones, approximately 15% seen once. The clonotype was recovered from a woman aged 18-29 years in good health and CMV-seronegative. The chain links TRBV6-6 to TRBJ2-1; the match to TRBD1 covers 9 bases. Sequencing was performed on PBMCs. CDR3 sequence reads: CASSYWDRDNEQFF. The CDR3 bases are TGTGCCAGCAGTTACTGGGACAGGGACAATGAGCAGTTCTTC.